This T cell receptor beta chain is from a study of immune heterogeneity within non-small cell lung tumors. Overall study: In total, the tumors were 4 squamous cell carcinomas, some ten non-squamous carcinomas and 1 not otherwise specified.

As concerns this clonotype: Its antigen is not identified.

Study-wide findings and caveats: Identical dominant CDR3 beta clonotypes recurred across tumor sites within a patient, alongside site-unique high-frequency clones.

Multiplex PCR (32 V and 13 J primers) was used to amplify the TCR beta CDR3. TCRdb reprocessed the multiplex PCR reads via MiXCR and lists one record per CDR3 protein. The data hold over 9,000 distinct CDR3 sequences, with roughly 26% observed a single time. Samples each supplied 600 ng of bulk tumor genomic DNA as template. Widely spaced biopsies, several per primary tumor, were obtained at surgery. Surgery that was curative in intent was performed on patients with untreated, newly diagnosed non-small cell lung cancer. The germline CDR1 and CDR2 sequences are SQVTM and ANQGSEA. The CDR3 spans 11 residues.

The rearrangement joins TRBV29-1 to TRBJ2-7; 8 bases fit TRBD1. The source material was lung tumor tissue. The clonotype originates from a man aged 50 to 60 with non-small cell lung cancer. CDR3 bases: TGCAACGTCGGACAGGGTGGCGAGCAGTACTTC. It specifies CNVGQGGEQYF.